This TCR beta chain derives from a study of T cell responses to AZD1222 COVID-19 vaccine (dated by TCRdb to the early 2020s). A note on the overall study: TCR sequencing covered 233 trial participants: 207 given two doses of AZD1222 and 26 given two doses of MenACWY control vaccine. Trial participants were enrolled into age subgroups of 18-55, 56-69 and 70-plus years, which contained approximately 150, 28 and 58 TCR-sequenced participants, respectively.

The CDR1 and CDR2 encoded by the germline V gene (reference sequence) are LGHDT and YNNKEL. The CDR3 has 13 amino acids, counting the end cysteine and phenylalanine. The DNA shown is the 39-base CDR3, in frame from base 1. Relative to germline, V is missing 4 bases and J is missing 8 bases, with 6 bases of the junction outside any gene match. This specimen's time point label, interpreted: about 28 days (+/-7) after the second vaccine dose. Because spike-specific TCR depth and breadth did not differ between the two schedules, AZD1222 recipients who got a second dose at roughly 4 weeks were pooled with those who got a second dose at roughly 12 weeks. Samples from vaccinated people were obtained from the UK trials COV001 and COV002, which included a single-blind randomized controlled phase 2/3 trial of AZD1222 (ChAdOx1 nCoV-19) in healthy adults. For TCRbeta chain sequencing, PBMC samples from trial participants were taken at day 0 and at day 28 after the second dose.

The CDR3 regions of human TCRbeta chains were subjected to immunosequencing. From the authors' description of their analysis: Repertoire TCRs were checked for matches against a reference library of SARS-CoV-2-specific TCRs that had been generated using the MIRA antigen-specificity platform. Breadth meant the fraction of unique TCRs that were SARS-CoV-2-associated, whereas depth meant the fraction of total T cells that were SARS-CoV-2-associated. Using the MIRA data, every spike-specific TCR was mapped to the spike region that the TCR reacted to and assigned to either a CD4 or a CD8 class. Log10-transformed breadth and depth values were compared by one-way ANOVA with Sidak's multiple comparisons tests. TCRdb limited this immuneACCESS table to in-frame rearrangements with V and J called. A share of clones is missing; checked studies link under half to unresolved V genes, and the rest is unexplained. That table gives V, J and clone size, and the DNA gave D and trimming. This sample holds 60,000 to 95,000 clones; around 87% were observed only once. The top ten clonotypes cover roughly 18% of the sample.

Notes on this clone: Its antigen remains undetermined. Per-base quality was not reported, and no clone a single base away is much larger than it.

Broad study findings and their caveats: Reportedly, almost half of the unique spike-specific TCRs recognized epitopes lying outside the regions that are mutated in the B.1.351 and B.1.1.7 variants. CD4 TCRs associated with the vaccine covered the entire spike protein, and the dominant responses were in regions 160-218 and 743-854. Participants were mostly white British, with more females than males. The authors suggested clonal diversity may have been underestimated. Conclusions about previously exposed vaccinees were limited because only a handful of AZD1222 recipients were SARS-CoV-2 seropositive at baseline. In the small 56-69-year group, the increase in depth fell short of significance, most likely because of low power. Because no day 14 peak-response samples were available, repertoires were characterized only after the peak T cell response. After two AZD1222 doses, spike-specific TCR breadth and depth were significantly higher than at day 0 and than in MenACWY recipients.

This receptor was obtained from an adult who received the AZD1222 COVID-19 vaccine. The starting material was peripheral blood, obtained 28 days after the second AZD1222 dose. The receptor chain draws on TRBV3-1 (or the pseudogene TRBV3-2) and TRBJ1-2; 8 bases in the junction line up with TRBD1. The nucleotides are TGTGCCAGCAGCCTTGGGACAGGAGGCGGCTACACCTTC. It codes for CASSLGTGGGYTF.